This TCR beta chain was observed in a study of cytomegalovirus exposure and HLA in healthy donors. Losses at the gene ends were 4 bases for V and 5 bases for J; bases not matched to a gene: 4. The CDR3 contains 13 residues. CDR1 is MGHDK, CDR2 SYGVNS, per germline. Primers included in the PCR were 60 Vbeta and 13 Jbeta primers. TCRdb's table, derived via immunoSEQ multiplex PCR, lists solely in-frame clones and lacks some. This repertoire shows 100,000 to 150,000 clones, around three quarters found once; its top ten account for approximately 9%. The TCR originated in a man aged 30-40 years in good health and CMV-seropositive. The sequenced sample was PBMCs. The gene calls are TRBV25-1 and TRBJ1-1; TRBD1 agrees at 7 bases. For the CDR3, the DNA is TGTGCCAGCAGTGGACAGGGAAGAACTGAAGCTTTCTTT. Translation: CASSGQGRTEAFF.